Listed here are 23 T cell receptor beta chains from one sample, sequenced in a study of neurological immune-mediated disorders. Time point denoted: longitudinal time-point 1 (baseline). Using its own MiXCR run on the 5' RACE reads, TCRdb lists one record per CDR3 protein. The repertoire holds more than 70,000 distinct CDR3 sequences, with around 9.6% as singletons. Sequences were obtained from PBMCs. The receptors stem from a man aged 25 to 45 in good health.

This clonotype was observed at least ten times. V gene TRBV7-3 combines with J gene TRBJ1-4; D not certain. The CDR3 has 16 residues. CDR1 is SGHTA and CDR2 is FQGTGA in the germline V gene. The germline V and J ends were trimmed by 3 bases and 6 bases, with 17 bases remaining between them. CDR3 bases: TGTGCCAGCAGCTTCCTTCCCCCCCCGGCCGATGAAAAACTGTTTTTT. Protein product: CASSFLPPPADEKLFF.

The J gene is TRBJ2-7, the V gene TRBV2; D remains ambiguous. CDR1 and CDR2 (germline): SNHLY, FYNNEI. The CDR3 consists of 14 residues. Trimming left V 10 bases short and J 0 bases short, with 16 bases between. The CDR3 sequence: CATRMGLNSYEQYF. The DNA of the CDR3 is TGTGCCACACGGATGGGTCTAAACTCCTACGAGCAGTACTTC.

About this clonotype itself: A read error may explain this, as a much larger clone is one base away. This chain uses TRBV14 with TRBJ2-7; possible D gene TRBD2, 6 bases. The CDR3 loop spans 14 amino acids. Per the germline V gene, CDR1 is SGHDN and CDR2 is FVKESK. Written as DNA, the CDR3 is TGTGCCAGCATCCAAGAGGGACTCCGCTACGAGCAGTACTTC. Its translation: CASIQEGLRYEQYF.

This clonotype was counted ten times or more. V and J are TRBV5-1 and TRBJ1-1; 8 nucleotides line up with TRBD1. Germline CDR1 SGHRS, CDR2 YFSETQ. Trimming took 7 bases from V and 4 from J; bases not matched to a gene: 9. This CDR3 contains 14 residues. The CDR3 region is CASETGTGVTEAFF. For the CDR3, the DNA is TGCGCCAGCGAAACCGGGACAGGTGTCACTGAAGCTTTCTTT.

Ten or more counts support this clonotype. CDR3 loop: CASSGTGTGFYGETQYF. The CDR3 bases are TGCGCCAGCAGCGGAACCGGGACAGGGTTTTACGGAGAGACCCAGTACTTC. The chain combines TRBV5-1 with TRBJ2-5; TRBD1 agrees at 9 bases. V shed 4 bases and J 4 bases; nucleotides not matched to a gene: 14. The V gene's germline CDR1 is SGHRS and CDR2 YFSETQ. The CDR3 totals 17 residues.

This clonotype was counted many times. The CDR3: CASKPGLAGTGELFF. The CDR3, as DNA: TGTGCCTCCAAGCCGGGACTAGCAGGAACCGGGGAGCTGTTTTTT. The gene calls are TRBV19 and TRBJ2-2; 9 bases line up with TRBD2. Germline V lookup: CDR1 LNHDA, CDR2 SQIVND (reference sequence). J gave up 5 bases and V 11 bases, and 12 bases lay outside the gene matches. The CDR3 totals 15 residues.

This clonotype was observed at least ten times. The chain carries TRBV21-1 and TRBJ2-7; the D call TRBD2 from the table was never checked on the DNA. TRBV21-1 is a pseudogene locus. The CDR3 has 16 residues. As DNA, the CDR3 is TGTCCAAGCCCCGGGTCCGTCCCCCTCCTTATCTACGAGCAGTACTTC. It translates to CPSPGSVPLLIYEQYF.

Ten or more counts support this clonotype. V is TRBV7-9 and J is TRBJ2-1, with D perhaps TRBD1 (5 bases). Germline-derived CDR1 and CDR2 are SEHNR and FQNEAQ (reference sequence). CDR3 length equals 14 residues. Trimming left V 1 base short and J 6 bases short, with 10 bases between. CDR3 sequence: CASSLDQGLNEQFF. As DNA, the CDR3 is TGTGCCAGCAGCTTAGATCAGGGTCTCAATGAGCAGTTCTTC.

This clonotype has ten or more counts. CDR3 nucleotide sequence: TGCAGTGCTAGAAGTGGGCGGAACCAAGAGACCCAGTACTTC. It encodes CSARSGRNQETQYF. This rearrangement joins TRBV20-1 to TRBJ2-5, with D unresolved. V lost 2 bases, J lost 0 bases, and 10 bases lay in between. Germline assignment: CDR1 DFQATT and CDR2 SNEGSKA (reference sequence). The CDR3 is 14 residues long.

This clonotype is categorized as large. As DNA, the CDR3 is TGCGCCAGTCGACAGTCCCCACAGGGGGTACAAGAGACCCAGTACTTC. It is translated as CASRQSPQGVQETQYF. V and J are TRBV5-1 and TRBJ2-5; 8 bases are shared with TRBD1. CDR3 length: 16 amino acids. Germline loops: CDR1 SGHRS, CDR2 YFSETQ. Losses at the gene ends were 8 bases for V and 2 bases for J; bases not matched to a gene: 14.

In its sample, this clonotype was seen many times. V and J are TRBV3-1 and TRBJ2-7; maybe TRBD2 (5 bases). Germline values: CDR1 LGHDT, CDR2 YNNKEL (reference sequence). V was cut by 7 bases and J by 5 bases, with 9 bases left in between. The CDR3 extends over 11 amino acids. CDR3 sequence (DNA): TGTGCCAGCACGTCCGGGAACGAGCAGTACTTC. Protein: CASTSGNEQYF.

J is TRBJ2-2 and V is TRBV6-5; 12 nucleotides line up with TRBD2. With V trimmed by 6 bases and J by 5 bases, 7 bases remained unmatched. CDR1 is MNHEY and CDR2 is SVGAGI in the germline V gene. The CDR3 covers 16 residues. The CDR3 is CASRQTSGGGTGELFF. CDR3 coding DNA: TGTGCCAGCAGGCAGACTAGCGGGGGAGGGACCGGGGAGCTGTTTTTT.

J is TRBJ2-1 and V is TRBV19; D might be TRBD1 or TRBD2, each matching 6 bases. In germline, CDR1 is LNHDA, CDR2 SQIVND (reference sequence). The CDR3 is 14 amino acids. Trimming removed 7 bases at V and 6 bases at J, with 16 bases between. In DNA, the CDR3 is TGTGCCAGTACGCAAAAGGGGGGAGCCAATGAGCAGTTCTTC. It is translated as CASTQKGGANEQFF.

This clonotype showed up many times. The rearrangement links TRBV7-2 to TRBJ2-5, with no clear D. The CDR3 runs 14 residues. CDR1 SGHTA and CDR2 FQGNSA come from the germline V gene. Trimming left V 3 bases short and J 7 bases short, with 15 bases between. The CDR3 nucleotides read TGTGCCAGCAGCTTTGTTTCAGACTCGGGGACCCAGTACTTC. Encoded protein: CASSFVSDSGTQYF.

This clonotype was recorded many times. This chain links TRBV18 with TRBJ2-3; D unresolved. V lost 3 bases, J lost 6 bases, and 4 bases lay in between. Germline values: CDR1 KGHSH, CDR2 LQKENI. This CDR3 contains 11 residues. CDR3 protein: CASSPSDTQYF. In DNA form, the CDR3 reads TGTGCCAGCTCACCCTCGGATACGCAGTATTTT.

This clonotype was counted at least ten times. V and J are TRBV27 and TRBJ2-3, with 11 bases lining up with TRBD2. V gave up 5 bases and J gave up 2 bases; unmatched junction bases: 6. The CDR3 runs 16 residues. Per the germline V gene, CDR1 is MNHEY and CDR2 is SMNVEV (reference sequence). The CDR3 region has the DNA TGTGCCAGCAGTGTCGGGACTAGCGGACCCACAGATACGCAGTATTTT. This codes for CASSVGTSGPTDTQYF.

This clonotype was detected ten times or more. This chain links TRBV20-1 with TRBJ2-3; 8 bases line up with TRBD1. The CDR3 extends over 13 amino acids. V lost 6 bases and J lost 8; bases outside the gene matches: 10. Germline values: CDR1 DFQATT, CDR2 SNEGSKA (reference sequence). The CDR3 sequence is CSAEYGQGGTQYF. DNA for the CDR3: TGCAGTGCCGAATACGGACAGGGCGGTACGCAGTATTTT.

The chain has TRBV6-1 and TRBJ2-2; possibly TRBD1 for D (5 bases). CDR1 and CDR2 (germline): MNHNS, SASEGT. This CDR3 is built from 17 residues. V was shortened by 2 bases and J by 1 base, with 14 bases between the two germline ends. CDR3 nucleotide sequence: TGTGCCAGCAGTGAACGCAGAGACGGACAGAACACCGGGGAGCTGTTTTTT. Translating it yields CASSERRDGQNTGELFF.

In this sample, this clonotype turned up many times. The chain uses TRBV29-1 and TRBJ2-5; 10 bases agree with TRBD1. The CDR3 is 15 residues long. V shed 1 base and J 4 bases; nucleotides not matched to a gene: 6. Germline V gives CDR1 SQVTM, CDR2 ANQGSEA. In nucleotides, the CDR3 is TGCAGCGTTGAAGGGGAGACAGGGGGCACAGAGACCCAGTACTTC. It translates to CSVEGETGGTETQYF.

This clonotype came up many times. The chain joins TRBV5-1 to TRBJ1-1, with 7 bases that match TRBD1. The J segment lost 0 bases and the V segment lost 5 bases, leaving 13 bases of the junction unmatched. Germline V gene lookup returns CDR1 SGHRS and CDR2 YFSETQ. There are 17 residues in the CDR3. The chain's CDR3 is CASRLRSTGNMNTEAFF. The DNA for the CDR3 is TGCGCCAGCAGGCTGCGCTCGACAGGGAACATGAACACTGAAGCTTTCTTT.

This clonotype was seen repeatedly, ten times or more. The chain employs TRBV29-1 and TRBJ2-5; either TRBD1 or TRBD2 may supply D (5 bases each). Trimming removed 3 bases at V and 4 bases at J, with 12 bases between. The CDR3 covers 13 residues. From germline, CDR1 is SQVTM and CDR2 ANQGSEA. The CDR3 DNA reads TGCAGCGTTGACCAGGGACGAGGAGAGACCCAGTACTTC. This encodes CSVDQGRGETQYF.

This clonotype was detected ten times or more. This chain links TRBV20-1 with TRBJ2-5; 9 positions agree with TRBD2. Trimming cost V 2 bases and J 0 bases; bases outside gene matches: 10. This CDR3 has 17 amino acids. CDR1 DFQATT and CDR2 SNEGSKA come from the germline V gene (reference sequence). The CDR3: CSARIPEREVYQETQYF. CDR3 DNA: TGCAGTGCTAGAATCCCAGAGCGGGAGGTTTACCAAGAGACCCAGTACTTC.

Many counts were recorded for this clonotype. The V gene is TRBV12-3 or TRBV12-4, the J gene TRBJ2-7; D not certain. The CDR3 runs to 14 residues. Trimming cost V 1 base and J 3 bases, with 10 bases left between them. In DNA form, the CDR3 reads TGTGCCAGCAGTTTAGGGGCAGGTGTCTACGAGCAGTACTTC. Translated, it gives CASSLGAGVYEQYF.